What follows are 7 T cell receptor beta chains derived from one specimen sequenced in a study of blood T cell repertoires in COVID-19. The method was immunoSEQ multiplex PCR; TCRdb's version includes in-frame clones alone and lacks a portion of them. This table has about 100,000 clones, about 85% appearing once. Material: peripheral blood. Source of these receptors: a human donor in a cohort sampled during active COVID-19.

The CDR3 loop is CASRPDRAYGYTF. DNA of the CDR3: TGTGCCAGCAGGCCCGACAGGGCTTATGGCTACACCTTC. V usage is TRBV12-3 or TRBV12-4 and J usage is TRBJ1-2, with TRBD1 identical over 7 bases. CDR3 length: 13 amino acids. V shed 6 bases and J 5 bases; nucleotides not matched to a gene: 6.

This clone appeared a few times. The chain has TRBV11-2 and TRBJ2-1; tentative D call: TRBD2 (5 bases). This CDR3 has 16 residues. Germline V CDR1 and CDR2: SGHAT, FQNNGV. Trimming shortened V by 1 base and J by 1 base, and 11 bases separated the two germline ends. CDR3 in amino acids: CASSLGGSASYNEQFF. CDR3 DNA: TGTGCCAGCAGCTTAGGGGGTAGCGCTTCCTACAATGAGCAGTTCTTC.

The chain links TRBV5-1 to TRBJ2-1; D is unclear. Germline CDR1 and CDR2: SGHRS and YFSETQ. This CDR3 spans 13 amino acids. V dropped 0 bases and J dropped 10 bases, with 11 bases sitting between them. The CDR3 DNA reads as TGCGCCAGCAGCTTGGAAGGCTTCGGGGAGCAGTTCTTC. As protein: CASSLEGFGEQFF.

The V and J genes are TRBV2 and TRBJ1-2; 7 nucleotides line up with TRBD1. Germline V CDR1 and CDR2: SNHLY, FYNNEI. V lost 5 bases and J lost 4; bases outside the gene matches: 4. The CDR3 has 13 amino acids. The CDR3 DNA follows: TGTGCCAGCAGTACAGGGGTCGGCTATGGCTACACCTTC. Residues: CASSTGVGYGYTF.

The chain carries TRBV6-2 or TRBV6-3 and TRBJ2-1, with 11 bases aligning to TRBD2. Unmatched junction bases numbered 5, after V lost 0 bases and J lost 4 bases. Germline lookup yields CDR1 MNHEY and CDR2 SVGEGT. The CDR3 runs to 17 residues. The CDR3 loop is CASSYSPSGGIYNEQFF. In DNA, the CDR3 is TGTGCCAGCAGTTACTCGCCTAGCGGGGGGATATACAATGAGCAGTTCTTC.

The J gene is TRBJ1-6, the V gene TRBV7-2; tentative D call: TRBD1 (6 bases). Trimming took 2 bases from V and 7 from J, leaving 9 bases between them. Per the germline V gene, CDR1 is SGHTA and CDR2 is FQGNSA. The CDR3 covers 14 residues. The CDR3 coding sequence is TGTGCCAGCAGCTTACGACAGGCCAATTCACCCCTCCACTTT. Translating it yields CASSLRQANSPLHF. The full variable domain, rest sourced from reference TRBV7-2 and TRBJ1-6, is GAGVSQSPSNKVTEKGKDVELRCDPISGHTALYWYRQSLGQGLEFLIYFQGNSAPDKSGLPSDRFSAERTGGSVSTLTIQRTQQEDSAVYLCASSLRQANSPLHFGNGTRLTVT.

The V and J genes are TRBV18 and TRBJ1-4, with 9 bases matching TRBD1. After removal of 6 bases from V and 3 bases from J, the junction contained 11 bases not matched to a gene. The CDR3 length is 17 residues. Germline CDR1 KGHSH, CDR2 LQKENI. Here the CDR3 DNA reads TGTGCCAGCTCGCCCTCCGGGACAGGGCTTTCTAATGAAAAACTGTTTTTT. Protein sequence: CASSPSGTGLSNEKLFF. The full variable domain, completed using reference TRBV18 and TRBJ1-4, is NAGVMQNPRHLVRRRGQEARLRCSPMKGHSHVYWYRQLPEEGLKFMVYLQKENIIDESGMPKERFSAEFPKEGPSILRIQQVVRGDSAAYFCASSPSGTGLSNEKLFFGSGTQLSVL.